The subject of this entry is one T cell receptor (beta chain). Its antigen is unknown. No base qualities exist here, and no much larger clone lies one base off it. This entry is derived from a study of blood T cell repertoires in COVID-19 (dated by TCRdb to the early 2020s). A note on the overall study: Samples from collaborators originated in the United States, Italy and Spain and spanned both the acute and convalescent phases of COVID-19. Subjects who had been exposed to COVID-19, were actively infected with it, or had recovered from it provided the deeply sampled blood TCRbeta repertoires that made up the dataset. A de-identified subject ID, COVID-19 status, age in years and sex were almost always included in the sample metadata. The material from the prospective study consisted of cDNA or gDNA derived from T cells, B-cell-depleted T cells, or PBMCs. Samples were obtained from the ongoing ImmuneRACE study (first 160 participants) and from over a thousand subjects provided by 6 global collaborators. HLA class I and class II types, where available, came from metadata supplied by the sample provider rather than from assay-based typing. The repertoires were released in a freely available public database intended as a resource for research on the immune response to SARS-CoV-2. General conclusions and limits of the study: The quantity of clinical and demographic metadata differed by source and by participant and was supplied without curation.

The immunoSEQ Assay, a bias-controlled multiplex PCR, was used to amplify TCRbeta CDR3 regions from genomic DNA. On the authors' methods: Within the assay, amplification of reference gene primers was used to estimate how many nucleated cells each sample contained. To quantify the absolute abundance of each unique TCRbeta CDR3 rearrangement, sequence reads were collapsed and filtered. For each sample, productive Simpson clonality was calculated by taking the square root of Simpson's diversity index across productive rearrangements. The table comes from immuneACCESS by way of TCRdb, which keeps in-frame sequences with V and J called. Part of the clones is missing from these tables; in studies checked, under half for an unresolved V gene and the rest for unknown reasons. D and trimming come from the DNA, and the V and J calls and clone size come from that table. Present in this sample are hundreds of thousands of clones, 80% to 90% of which were seen just once. The top ten constitute 0.87% of the sample.

Cut back by 2 bases and 2 bases, the V and J ends lie 13 bases apart. The CDR3 measures 15 amino acids from cysteine to phenylalanine. Just CDR3 DNA is preserved here, 45 bases in frame from base 1. CDR1 is given as MNHNY and CDR2 as SVGAGI, both from the germline V gene (reference sequence). Participants in the prospective study were aged about 18 to 90 years, lived in approximately 26 United States geographic areas, and enrolled through a virtual design. Cohort assignment in the prospective study relied on participant-reported clinical history from a screening survey and a study questionnaire. A participant counted as exposed if, within 2 weeks of entering the study, that participant had been in contact with someone who had a PCR-confirmed or clinician-diagnosed COVID-19 case. Mobile phlebotomists in the prospective study collected whole blood, serum and a nasopharyngeal or oropharyngeal swab from every participant. Participants in the prospective study had the option to provide additional blood draws and questionnaires over a roughly 2-month period. Blood samples from the prospective study were shipped frozen or at room temperature prior to DNA extraction.

Sequenced sample: PBMCs or T cells enriched from blood (not recorded which). This sequence was found in a man aged 50 or older who had been exposed to COVID-19. The chain joins TRBV6-6 to TRBJ2-7, with the D gene not confidently named. Read as DNA, the sequence is TGTGCCAGCAGTTACGGTTCCGTGAGGACCTACGAGCAGTACTTC. Translated, this gives CASSYGSVRTYEQYF.